This T cell receptor (beta chain) is drawn from a study of blood T cell repertoires in COVID-19. Using immunoSEQ multiplex PCR, the repertoire was profiled, and TCRdb retains in-frame clones only, with some absent. The profile shows tens of thousands of clones, 80% to 95% of them singletons. This CDR3 has 15 residues. V lost 4 bases, J lost 2 bases, and 8 bases stayed unmatched. The sequenced sample consisted of peripheral blood. The V call is TRBV23-1, the J call TRBJ2-7, with 7 nucleotides matching TRBD1. TRBV23-1 is given ORF status, its function remaining uncertain. The origin of this receptor is a woman aged 45 to 65 in a cohort sampled during active COVID-19. The CDR3 loop is CASSLRTGVTYEQYF. Here the CDR3 DNA reads TGCGCCAGCAGTCTGAGGACAGGAGTGACCTACGAGCAGTACTTC.